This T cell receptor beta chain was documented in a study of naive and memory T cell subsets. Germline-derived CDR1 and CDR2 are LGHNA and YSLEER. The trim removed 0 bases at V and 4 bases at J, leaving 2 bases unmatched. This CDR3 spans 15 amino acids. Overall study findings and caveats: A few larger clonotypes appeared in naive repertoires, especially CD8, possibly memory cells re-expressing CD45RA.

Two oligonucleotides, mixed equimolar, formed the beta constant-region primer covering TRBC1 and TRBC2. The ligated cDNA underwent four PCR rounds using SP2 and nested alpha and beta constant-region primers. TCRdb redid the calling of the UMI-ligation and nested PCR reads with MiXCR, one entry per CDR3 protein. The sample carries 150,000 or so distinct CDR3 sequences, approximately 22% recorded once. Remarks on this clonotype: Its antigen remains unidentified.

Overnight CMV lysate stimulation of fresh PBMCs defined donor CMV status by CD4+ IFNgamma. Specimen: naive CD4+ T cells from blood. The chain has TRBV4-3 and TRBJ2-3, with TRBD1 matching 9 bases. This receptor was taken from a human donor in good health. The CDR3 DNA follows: TGCGCCAGCAGCCAAGATTGGGACAGGGCAGATACGCAGTATTTT. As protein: CASSQDWDRADTQYF.